Listed here are 16 T cell receptor beta chains from one sample, sequenced in a study of spatial heterogeneity in lung cancer. Stated time point: sample taken at primary tumor resection. TCRdb re-analysed the 5' RACE reads in MiXCR, keeping a single row per CDR3 protein. Found here are under 30,000 distinct CDR3 sequences, about 4.7% of them singletons; the top ten hold 4% to 6.5%. The sample consisted of PBMCs, taken at surgery. Receptors originate from a male donor with early-stage non-small cell lung cancer.

The V gene is TRBV6-1, the J gene TRBJ2-1, with 12 bases aligning to TRBD2. Germline values: CDR1 MNHNS, CDR2 SASEGT. The CDR3 runs 15 residues. With V trimmed by 2 bases and J by 6 bases, 2 bases remained unmatched. CDR3 in amino acids: CASSELAGGFNEQFF. The CDR3 DNA reads TGTGCCAGCAGTGAACTAGCGGGGGGGTTCAATGAGCAGTTCTTC.

This clonotype is judged large. V usage is TRBV7-8 and J usage is TRBJ2-5; 12 nucleotides match TRBD2. Trimming removed 1 base from V and 6 bases from J; junction bases left unmatched: 3. CDR1 SGHVS and CDR2 FQNEAQ come from the germline V gene. This CDR3 region has 15 residues. As DNA, the CDR3 is TGTGCCAGCAGCTTAGTAGGACTAGCGGGAAAGACCCAGTACTTC. Its protein is CASSLVGLAGKTQYF.

Remarks on this clonotype: At one end, the junction sequence differs from germline, possibly due to a read error. The rearrangement joins TRBV3-1 to TRBJ1-2; the D is unclear. Germline assignment: CDR1 LGHDT and CDR2 YNNKEL (reference sequence). The CDR3 sequence is 13 residues long. CDR3 amino acids: CASSQEGSPGYTF. CDR3 bases: TGTGCCAGCAGTCAAGAAGGGTCCCCTGGCTACACCTTC. Full variable domain (outside the CDR3, taken from reference TRBV3-1 and TRBJ1-2): DTAVSQTPKYLVTQMGNDKSIKCEQNLGHDTMYWYKQDSKKFLKIMFSYNNKELIINETVPNRFSPKSPDKAHLNLHINSLELGDSAVYFCASSQEGSPGYTFGSGTRLTVV.

This clonotype has more than one count but fewer than ten. This chain connects TRBV6-4 to TRBJ2-1; 10 bases fit TRBD2. The ends lost 5 bases at V and 6 bases at J; junction bases unmatched: 10. This CDR3 region has 16 residues. The germline gives CDR1 MRHNA, CDR2 SNTAGT. CDR3 in DNA: TGTGCCAGCAGTACTAGCGGGACCGCGCCCCGCAATGAGCAGTTCTTC. Translated, it gives CASSTSGTAPRNEQFF.

A few counts support this clonotype. The chain recombines TRBV15 with TRBJ1-1; TRBD1 is a possible D gene (5 bases). Germline loops: CDR1 LNHNV, CDR2 YYDKDF (reference sequence). The CDR3 runs to 13 residues. With 3 bases removed from V and 5 bases from J, the gap between germline ends came to 10 bases. The chain's CDR3 is CATSRGGLTEAFF. The CDR3 nucleotides are TGTGCCACCAGCAGGGGGGGATTGACTGAAGCTTTCTTT.

This clonotype was counted ten times or more. The chain is built from TRBV5-1 and TRBJ1-2; a possible D gene is TRBD1 (5 bases). CDR1 and CDR2 from the germline V gene are SGHRS and YFSETQ. CDR3 length: 16 amino acids. Trimming removed 4 bases at V and 8 bases at J, with 24 bases between. In DNA, the CDR3 is TGCGCCAGCAGCCCGGGGACTACGGGTTTAGCGGGCGGCTACACCTTC. It translates to CASSPGTTGLAGGYTF. The entire variable domain, with the rest obtained from reference TRBV5-1 and TRBJ1-2, is as follows: KAGVTQTPRYLIKTRGQQVTLSCSPISGHRSVSWYQQTPGQGLQFLFEYFSETQRNKGNFPGRFSGRQFSNSRSEMNVSTLELGDSALYLCASSPGTTGLAGGYTFGSGTRLTVV.

This clonotype was seen many times. The rearrangement joins TRBV10-1 to TRBJ2-5; 8 nucleotides align to TRBD2. The germline V gene encodes CDR1 WNHNN and CDR2 SYGVQD (reference sequence). The CDR3 contains 14 residues. The V and J ends lost 3 bases and 5 bases, in that order; junction bases with no gene match: 5. The CDR3 here is CASSEGTRPETQYF. Written as DNA, the CDR3 is TGCGCCAGCAGTGAAGGGACTAGACCTGAGACCCAGTACTTC.

This clonotype was counted ten times or more. CDR3 in amino acids: CASSDSHRNQPQHF. The CDR3 bases are TGTGCCAGCAGTGATTCCCACCGAAATCAGCCCCAGCATTTT. The chain has TRBV2 and TRBJ1-5; D unclear. This CDR3 is built from 14 residues. The V end was cut by 3 bases, the J end by 4 bases, with 10 bases between. Germline values: CDR1 SNHLY, CDR2 FYNNEI.

The sample holds many counts of this clonotype. The chain couples TRBV6-5 to TRBJ1-4; a weak D match, TRBD1 (5 bases). Trimming shortened V by 6 bases and J by 6 bases, and 14 bases separated the two germline ends. This CDR3 is 14 amino acids long. Per germline, CDR1 MNHEY and CDR2 SVGAGI. CDR3 protein: CASRPGQGYEKLFF. CDR3 nucleotides: TGTGCCAGCAGACCCGGACAAGGGTATGAAAAACTGTTTTTT.

By share of the sample, this clonotype is medium-sized. This chain uses TRBV7-9 with TRBJ1-1; D remains unclear. The CDR3 sequence is 11 residues long. Germline V gene lookup returns CDR1 SEHNR and CDR2 FQNEAQ (reference sequence). The germline V and J ends were trimmed by 1 base and 8 bases, with 5 bases remaining between them. CDR3 DNA: TGTGCCAGCAGCTTAGTCGGGGAAGCTTTCTTT. Its translation: CASSLVGEAFF.

This clonotype showed up many times. The rearrangement links TRBV7-2 to TRBJ2-5; D uncertain. The CDR3 spans 10 residues. The germline gives CDR1 SGHTA, CDR2 FQGNSA. The germline V and J ends were trimmed by 8 bases and 7 bases, with 8 bases remaining between them. The CDR3: CASQKGTQYF. CDR3 in DNA: TGTGCCAGCCAAAAAGGGACCCAGTACTTC.

Ten or more counts support this clonotype. The CDR3 bases are TGCAGCGTTCTTCCTTCTGGACAGGGACACACCGGGGAGCTGTTTTTT. Protein: CSVLPSGQGHTGELFF. The chain uses TRBV29-1 and TRBJ2-2, with 8 bases matching TRBD1. Per the germline V gene, CDR1 is SQVTM and CDR2 is ANQGSEA. The length of the CDR3 is 16 residues. The V segment lost 5 bases and the J segment 3 bases; nucleotides outside the gene matches: 11.

This clonotype was detected many times. V usage is TRBV24-1 and J usage is TRBJ2-3; 10 nucleotides align to TRBD1. The CDR3 covers 16 residues. Germline CDR1 is KGHDR and CDR2 is SFDVKD. V trimming: 3 bases; J trimming: 3 bases; junction bases outside the gene matches: 5. The CDR3 DNA follows: TGTGCCACCAGTGATCCAGGACAGGGGGGTACAGATACGCAGTATTTT. Protein product: CATSDPGQGGTDTQYF.

This clonotype has at least ten counts. V gene TRBV20-1 combines with J gene TRBJ2-7; the match to TRBD2 covers 10 bases. With V trimmed by 6 bases and J by 3 bases, 8 bases remained unmatched. Germline assignment: CDR1 DFQATT and CDR2 SNEGSKA (reference sequence). The length of the CDR3 is 14 residues. The CDR3 coding sequence is TGCAGTGCCGTAGCGGGAGGCTCCTACTACGAGCAGTACTTC. This gives the protein CSAVAGGSYYEQYF.

The table lists this clonotype with many counts. V is TRBV10-3 and J is TRBJ1-2; D gene unclear. V lost 4 bases and J lost 3, with 9 bases in between. The length of the CDR3 is 13 residues. Germline V gene sequence: CDR1 ENHRY, CDR2 SYGVKD. CDR3 sequence reads: CAISAEGDYGYTF. CDR3 nucleotide sequence: TGTGCCATCAGTGCGGAGGGCGACTATGGCTACACCTTC.

This clonotype was seen at least ten times. V and J are TRBV11-2 and TRBJ2-5; D ambiguous. The CDR3 consists of 13 residues. V was cut by 4 bases and J by 2 bases, with 8 bases left in between. Germline V gene lookup returns CDR1 SGHAT and CDR2 FQNNGV. The CDR3, as DNA: TGTGCCAGCAGCTCGGGCCTACAAGAGACCCAGTACTTC. Its protein is CASSSGLQETQYF.